This TCR beta chain originates from a study of human T cells and chemical hapten exposure. As for time point: patch test 1, 2 weeks after DPC sensitization. Described treatment: therapeutic diphenylcyclopropenone sensitization with weekly scalp DPC. Germline CDR1 is MNHEY and CDR2 is SMNVEV (reference sequence). The V gene lost 5 bases and the J gene lost 9 bases, with 25 bases spanning the gap. The CDR3 totals 16 residues. TCRdb itself ran the RACE reads through MiXCR, one entry per CDR3 protein. The sample carries 95,000 to 100,000 distinct CDR3 sequences, under 15% recorded once. This rearrangement joins TRBV27 to TRBJ2-5; D gene uncertain. The TCR sequence derives from a woman aged 40 to 50 with alopecia areata. Some clones in this sample may be carry-over from other donors' samples. The sample consisted of whole blood, taken in connection with sensitization to the hapten diphenylcyclopropenone (DPC). In nucleotides, the CDR3 is TGTGCCAGCAGTAAAGACCGTGGGCTTAGAGGTGCGGCCCAGTACTTC. It encodes CASSKDRGLRGAAQYF.